This T cell receptor beta chain was observed in a study of T cell responses to AZD1222 COVID-19 vaccine. Study results and limitations: In all cases, repertoires were sampled only after the peak T cell response. CD4 TCRs covered the whole spike, strongest at regions 160-218 and 743-854.

Researchers grouped second doses given at about 4 or about 12 weeks into one pool. The CDR3 is made up of 13 amino acids. The V gene's germline CDR1 is MNHNY and CDR2 SVGAGI (reference sequence). Trimming shortened V by 0 bases and J by 5 bases, and 7 bases separated the two germline ends. About this clone: Its specificity is not known.

Produced via immunoSEQ multiplex PCR; TCRdb's table is partial and in-frame only. The table has 95,000 to 100,000 clones, about nine tenths seen once. The genes are TRBV6-6 and TRBJ2-5; D tentatively reads TRBD1 or TRBD2 (5 bases each). The TCR comes from an adult who received the AZD1222 COVID-19 vaccine. Sequencing was performed on peripheral blood, taken 28 days after the second AZD1222 dose. The CDR3 loop reads CASSYSWGETQYF. In DNA, the CDR3 is TGTGCCAGCAGTTACTCCTGGGGGGAGACCCAGTACTTC.